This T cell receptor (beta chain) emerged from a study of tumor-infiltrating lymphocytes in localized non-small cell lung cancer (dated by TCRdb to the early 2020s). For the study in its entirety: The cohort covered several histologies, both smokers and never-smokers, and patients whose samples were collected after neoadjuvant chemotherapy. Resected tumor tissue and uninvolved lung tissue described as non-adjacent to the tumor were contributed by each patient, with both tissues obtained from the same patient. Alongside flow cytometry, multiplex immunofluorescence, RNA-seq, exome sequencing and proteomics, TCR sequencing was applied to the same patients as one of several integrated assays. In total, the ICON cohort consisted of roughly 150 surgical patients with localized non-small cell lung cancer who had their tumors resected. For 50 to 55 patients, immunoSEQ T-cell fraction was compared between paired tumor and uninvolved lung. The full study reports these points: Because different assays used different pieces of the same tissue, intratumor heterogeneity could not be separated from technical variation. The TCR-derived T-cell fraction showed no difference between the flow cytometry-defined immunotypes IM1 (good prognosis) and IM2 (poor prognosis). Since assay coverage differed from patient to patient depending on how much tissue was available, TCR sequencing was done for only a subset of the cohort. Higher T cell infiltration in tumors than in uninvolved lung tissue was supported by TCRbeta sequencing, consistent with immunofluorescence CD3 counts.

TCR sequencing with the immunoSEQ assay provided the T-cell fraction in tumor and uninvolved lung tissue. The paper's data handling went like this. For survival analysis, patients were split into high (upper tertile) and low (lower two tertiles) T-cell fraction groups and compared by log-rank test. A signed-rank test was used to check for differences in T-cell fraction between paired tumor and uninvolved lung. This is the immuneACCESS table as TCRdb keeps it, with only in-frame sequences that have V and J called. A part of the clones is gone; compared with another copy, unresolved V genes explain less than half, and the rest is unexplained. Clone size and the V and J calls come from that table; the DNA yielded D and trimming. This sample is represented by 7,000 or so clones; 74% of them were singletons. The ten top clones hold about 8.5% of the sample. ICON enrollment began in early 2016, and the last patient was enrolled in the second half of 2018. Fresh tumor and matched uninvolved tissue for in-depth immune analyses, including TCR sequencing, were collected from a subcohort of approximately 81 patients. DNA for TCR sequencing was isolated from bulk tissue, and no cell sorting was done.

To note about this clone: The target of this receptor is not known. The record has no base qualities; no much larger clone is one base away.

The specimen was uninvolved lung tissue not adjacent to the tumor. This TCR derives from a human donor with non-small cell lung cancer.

The CDR3 protein sequence reads: CASSMDRVTDTQYF. The sequenced DNA: TGCGCCAGCAGCATGGACAGGGTTACAGATACGCAGTATTTT. The chain couples TRBV5-1 to TRBJ2-3, with TRBD1 matching 8 junction bases. V ends up 4 bases short and J 3 bases short, with an unmatched junction base count of 4. The germline V gene yields SGHRS for CDR1 and YFSETQ for CDR2. The CDR3 spans 14 residues, from the cysteine through the phenylalanine. Of the read, only the CDR3 DNA is kept; its 42 bases are in frame from base 1.